This T cell receptor beta chain came from a study of regulatory T cells in long-lasting Graves disease. Documented time point: newly diagnosed GD, antithyroid drugs for less than 3 months. Extracted RNA from PBMCs served as the source of the TCR library. Library construction for TCR beta used iRepertoire HTBI primers and Arm-PCR of CDR3 regions. TCRdb processed the multiplex PCR reads anew with MiXCR; each CDR3 protein has one entry. The data hold about 620,000 distinct CDR3 sequences, with 16% observed a single time. Germline V gene data show CDR1 as SGHTA and CDR2 as FQGTGA. This CDR3 contains 13 residues. Between the trimmed V and J ends, which lost 4 bases and 5 bases, there was a span of 11 bases. This clonotype was counted ten times or more. These same records also appear under a second study, on T cells in Graves' hyperthyroidism and ophthalmopathy. As that report states: The model forecast ophthalmopathy, anticipating it by a median approximately 6 months before onset.

The chain links TRBV7-3 to TRBJ1-1; the D gene is possibly TRBD1 (5 bases). This receptor was obtained from a woman aged 30 to 39 with Graves disease. The sample was peripheral blood mononuclear cells (PBMCs), taken at new diagnosis, from a patient treated with antithyroid drugs. CDR3 amino acids: CASSSHWGTEAFF. CDR3 DNA: TGTGCCAGCAGCTCCCACTGGGGGACTGAAGCTTTCTTT.